The rows below give T cell receptor beta chains drawn from one sample of a study of blood T cell repertoires in COVID-19. Clones were read by immunoSEQ multiplex PCR, and TCRdb kept only the in-frame ones, dropping some. The profile shows about 180,000 clones, roughly 82% of them singletons. Sequences were obtained from peripheral blood. The receptor set was obtained from a woman between 65 and 79 years old with acute or convalescent COVID-19. The CDR3 runs from the conserved cysteine through the conserved F or W. The D gene is left open where the match is weak. Clone size is given for some rows only: seen once, a few or many times, or a class if the clone is expanded.

D: NA
length: 14
V: TRBV6-2/TRBV6-3
J: TRBJ1-5
size: NA
DNA: TGTGCCAGCAGCCTGGACAGCGTAAATCAGCCCCAGCATTTT
CDR3: CASSLDSVNQPQHF

D: NA
length: 13
V: TRBV28
J: TRBJ1-2
size: NA
DNA: TGTGCCAGCAGTTTTCGGGGGGGGTATGGCTACACCTTC
CDR3: CASSFRGGYGYTF

D: NA
length: 13
V: TRBV7-3
J: TRBJ2-1
size: NA
DNA: TGTGCCAGCAGCCTGACGACAGGCCATGAGCAGTTCTTC
CDR3: CASSLTTGHEQFF

D: NA
length: 15
V: TRBV28
J: TRBJ1-2
size: once
DNA: TGTGCCAGCAGTTCCCCCCTATCGCGTAACTATGGCTACACCTTC
CDR3: CASSSPLSRNYGYTF

D: TRBD1
length: 15
V: TRBV5-5
J: TRBJ1-1
size: NA
DNA: TGTGCCAGCAGCTTTAGCGGGACAGCGAACACTGAAGCTTTCTTT
CDR3: CASSFSGTANTEAFF

D: NA
length: 13
V: TRBV7-8
J: TRBJ2-3
size: NA
DNA: TGTGCCAGCAGCTTAGCGTCAACAGATACGCAGTATTTT
CDR3: CASSLASTDTQYF

D: NA
length: 20
V: TRBV27
J: TRBJ2-1
size: NA
DNA: TGTGCCAGCAGTTTATCCGCGATTCGGACTTTCGGCCCAACGGACAATGAGCAGTTCTTC
CDR3: CASSLSAIRTFGPTDNEQFF

D: NA
length: 13
V: TRBV4-3
J: TRBJ2-1
size: NA
DNA: TGCGCCAGCAGCCAAGAGGAGGGGTATGAGCAGTTCTTC
CDR3: CASSQEEGYEQFF

D: TRBD1
length: 13
V: TRBV11-2
J: TRBJ2-2
size: few
DNA: TGTGCCAGCAGCGTGACAGGGACCGGGGAGCTGTTTTTT
CDR3: CASSVTGTGELFF

D: NA
length: 16
V: TRBV28
J: TRBJ1-2
size: NA
DNA: TGTGCCAGCAGTTTAATCGGACAGCGCCGTAACTATGGCTACACCTTC
CDR3: CASSLIGQRRNYGYTF

D: NA
length: 11
V: TRBV5-4
J: TRBJ2-3
size: NA
DNA: TGTGCCAGCAGCCCCGGGGATACGCAGTATTTT
CDR3: CASSPGDTQYF

D: NA
length: 18
V: TRBV7-2
J: TRBJ2-3
size: NA
DNA: TGTGCCAGCAGCGACTCTCTCTTTGGGGGGAGGCCCACAGATACGCAGTATTTT
CDR3: CASSDSLFGGRPTDTQYF

D: TRBD2
length: 16
V: TRBV19
J: TRBJ2-1
size: NA
DNA: TGTGCCAGTAGTATCTCTAGCGGGGGACTATACAATGAGCAGTTCTTC
CDR3: CASSISSGGLYNEQFF

D: TRBD2
length: 18
V: TRBV4-3
J: TRBJ2-3
size: NA
DNA: TGCGCCAGCAGCCAAGCTGGAGCGGGGGTAGGGAGGACAGATACGCAGTATTTT
CDR3: CASSQAGAGVGRTDTQYF

D: NA
length: 10
V: TRBV20-1
J: TRBJ2-7
size: NA
DNA: TGCAGTGCTCACGACAGGCCGCAGTACTTC
CDR3: CSAHDRPQYF

D: NA
length: 15
V: TRBV7-2
J: TRBJ2-7
size: once
DNA: TGTGCCAGCAGCTTTAGCCGGGACATCTCCTACGAGCAGTACTTC
CDR3: CASSFSRDISYEQYF

D: TRBD1
length: 14
V: TRBV18
J: TRBJ1-1
size: NA
DNA: TGTGCCAGCTCAGAAACAGGGGGAAACACTGAAGCTTTCTTT
CDR3: CASSETGGNTEAFF

D: NA
length: 13
V: TRBV7-2
J: TRBJ1-2
size: NA
DNA: TGTGCCAGCAGCTTAGTTAGGGCAGGGGGCTACACCTTC
CDR3: CASSLVRAGGYTF

D: NA
length: 17
V: TRBV6-1
J: TRBJ1-4
size: few
DNA: TGTGCCAGCAGTGAAAGAGGAGGGCGGGGGCTTCATGAAAAACTGTTTTTT
CDR3: CASSERGGRGLHEKLFF

D: TRBD1
length: 16
V: TRBV11-2
J: TRBJ2-7
size: NA
DNA: TGTGCCAGCAGCTTAATAGGGACAGGGGGAACGGGGGAGCAGTACTTC
CDR3: CASSLIGTGGTGEQYF

D: TRBD1
length: 14
V: TRBV7-9
J: TRBJ2-5
size: NA
DNA: TGTGCCAGCAGCTTCTGGACAGGGACAGAGACCCAGTACTTC
CDR3: CASSFWTGTETQYF

D: TRBD2
length: 14
V: TRBV6-5
J: TRBJ2-1
size: NA
DNA: TGTGCCAGCAGAACTAGCGGGAGTGGTGAGGAGCAGTTCTTC
CDR3: CASRTSGSGEEQFF

D: TRBD1
length: 17
V: TRBV7-6
J: TRBJ1-6
size: few
DNA: TGTGCCAGCAGCTTAGGACTCCGGGACAGAAAAGGTTCACCCCTCCACTTT
CDR3: CASSLGLRDRKGSPLHF

D: NA
length: 16
V: TRBV10-3
J: TRBJ2-2
size: NA
DNA: TGTGCCATCAGTGAGTCGTTGGGGGGAAACACCGGGGAGCTGTTTTTT
CDR3: CAISESLGGNTGELFF